The 8 T cell receptor beta chains listed next were all sequenced from one sample in a study of blood T cells in healthy people across ages. Together with a sample-barcoded 5' primer, a J-beta primer mix was included in a second PCR lasting about 7 to 11 cycles. TCRdb reprocessed the 5' RACE reads via MiXCR and lists one record per CDR3 protein. The sample includes 1.5 million to 2 million distinct CDR3 sequences, about 31% seen only once; the top ten take about 11%. Sequencing was performed on blood. The receptor set was obtained from a woman aged 25-40 years in good health.

As regards this clonotype: The junction and the germline gene differ at one end; a read error may be behind it. The chain joins TRBV6-1 to TRBJ1-1; unclear D gene. This CDR3 spans 17 amino acids. The germline V gene has CDR1 MNHNS and CDR2 SASEGT. Written as DNA, the CDR3 is TGTGCCGGCAGTGAAAGAGGACCCGGAACAGTGAACACTGAAGCCTTCTTT. Protein sequence: CAGSERGPGTVNTEAFF.

This clonotype came up many times. The chain carries TRBV7-2 and TRBJ2-3; TRBD1 aligns across 9 bases. This CDR3 spans 15 amino acids. V gave up 5 bases and J gave up 1 base; unmatched junction bases: 4. Germline CDR1 SGHTA, CDR2 FQGNSA. Written as DNA, the CDR3 is TGTGCCAGCAGCAGAGGGACAGGGCGCACAGATACGCAGTATTTT. Translated: CASSRGTGRTDTQYF.

The chain is built from TRBV6-6 and TRBJ2-7, with D perhaps TRBD1 or TRBD2 (5 bases each). The CDR3 is made up of 15 amino acids. V lost 6 bases and J lost 1, with 16 bases in between. CDR1 is MNHNY and CDR2 is SVGAGI in the germline V gene (reference sequence). The CDR3 here is CASRYGARLSYEQYF. CDR3 sequence (DNA): TGTGCCAGCAGGTACGGGGCGCGGCTTTCCTACGAGCAGTACTTC.

The chain uses TRBV4-1 and TRBJ2-5; D unresolved. The end of the DNA fits TRBJ2-7 better, so the J call may be wrong. CDR3 length: 14 amino acids. In germline, CDR1 is MGHRA, CDR2 YSYEKL. Written as DNA, the CDR3 is TGCGCCAGCAGCTTTACGGGCCTTAGTTACGAGCAGTACTTC. This gives the protein CASSFTGLSYEQYF.

The J gene is TRBJ1-2, the V gene TRBV9; TRBD1 matches at 7 bases. Per the germline V gene, CDR1 is SGDLS and CDR2 is YYNGEE. The CDR3 has 15 amino acids. V gave up 0 bases and J gave up 1 base; unmatched junction bases: 3. The DNA for the CDR3 is TGTGCCAGCAGCGTAGGGGCAGGGGGTAACTATGGCTACACCTTC. Its translation is CASSVGAGGNYGYTF.

Notes on this clonotype: A read error may account for a junction end that differs from germline. This chain uses TRBV20-1 with TRBJ1-2; a possible D gene is TRBD1 (6 bases). Germline CDR1 and CDR2: DFQATT and SNEGSKA (reference sequence). The CDR3 length is 13 residues. CDR3 DNA sequence: TGTAGTGCTAACCTCCAGGGGCGGAATGGCTACACCTTC. Encoded protein: CSANLQGRNGYTF.

This CDR3 reads CSVESGNEQYF. The CDR3 coding sequence is TGCAGCGTTGAGTCGGGGAACGAGCAGTACTTC. V and J are TRBV29-1 and TRBJ2-7; TRBD2 is a possible D gene (5 bases). Germline V gives CDR1 SQVTM, CDR2 ANQGSEA. This CDR3 spans 11 amino acids. The ends were cut back, 3 bases at V and 5 bases at J, with 8 bases in the middle.

The chain links TRBV7-9 to TRBJ1-1; unclear D gene. Trimming shortened V by 6 bases and J by 4 bases, and 9 bases separated the two germline ends. Germline V gene lookup returns CDR1 SEHNR and CDR2 FQNEAQ (reference sequence). This CDR3 region has 12 residues. The DNA of the CDR3 is TGTGCCAGCAGAGCTGGGCCCACTGAAGCTTTCTTT. Residues: CASRAGPTEAFF.